A single sample is the source of the 9 T cell receptor beta chains below, sequenced in a study of shared clonotypes between healthy human individuals. The repertoire was sequenced with immunoSEQ multiplex PCR; TCRdb's copy has only in-frame clones and lacks some. The sample records some 500,000 clones, more than 95% being singletons. Sequencing was performed on naive CD4+ T cells sorted from blood. Subset denoted: CD45RA+ positively selected. These receptors originate from a woman in her twenties or thirties in good health.

The chain couples TRBV10-3 to TRBJ1-4; D possibly corresponds to TRBD1 (6 bases). V was pared by 3 bases and J by 8 bases, with 10 bases between. The CDR3 totals 13 residues. Germline V gene data show CDR1 as ENHRY and CDR2 as SYGVKD. The CDR3 sequence: CAISELQGEKLFF. The CDR3 DNA reads TGTGCCATCAGTGAACTACAGGGAGAAAAACTGTTTTTT.

V and J are TRBV4-1 and TRBJ2-1; no reliable D call. Germline V gene sequence: CDR1 MGHRA, CDR2 YSYEKL. The CDR3 is made up of 17 amino acids. With 1 base removed from V and 0 bases from J, the gap between germline ends came to 13 bases. Written as DNA, the CDR3 is TGCGCCAGCAGCCAAGTCGACCTTGGGATCTCCTACAATGAGCAGTTCTTC. Translation: CASSQVDLGISYNEQFF.

The gene calls are TRBV28 and TRBJ1-2; D is perhaps TRBD1 (5 bases). Trimming left V 3 bases short and J 4 bases short, with 12 bases between. There are 14 residues in the CDR3. From germline, CDR1 is MDHEN and CDR2 SYDVKM. The DNA for the CDR3 is TGTGCCAGCAGTTTGGGGGTCAGCCCCTATGGCTACACCTTC. This gives the protein CASSLGVSPYGYTF.

The J gene is TRBJ2-7, the V gene TRBV2; 8 bases line up with TRBD1. This CDR3 is built from 14 residues. The germline gives CDR1 SNHLY, CDR2 FYNNEI. After removal of 7 bases from V and 3 bases from J, the junction contained 8 bases not matched to a gene. CDR3 in DNA: TGTGCCAGCACTCCGGGACAGGTTAACTACGAGCAGTACTTC. Its translation: CASTPGQVNYEQYF.

The V and J genes are TRBV2 and TRBJ2-7; D unresolved. Trimming removed 5 bases from V and 6 bases from J, with 17 bases in between. The germline V gene encodes CDR1 SNHLY and CDR2 FYNNEI. The CDR3 length is 14 residues. The CDR3 coding sequence is TGTGCCAGCAGTTACTGGGCCGATTTGGGCGAGCAGTACTTC. This sequence encodes CASSYWADLGEQYF.

This chain connects TRBV7-2 to TRBJ2-3, with D hard to call. The CDR3 extends over 14 amino acids. Germline V CDR1 and CDR2: SGHTA, FQGNSA. The V and J ends lost 2 bases and 4 bases respectively, with 10 bases between them. In DNA, the CDR3 is TGTGCCAGCAGCTTAAATATAGTCGCAGATACGCAGTATTTT. It encodes CASSLNIVADTQYF.

This chain uses TRBV5-1 with TRBJ2-3, with D tentatively TRBD2 (5 bases). The V end was cut by 0 bases, the J end by 2 bases, with 10 bases between. There are 15 residues in the CDR3. Germline CDR1 is SGHRS and CDR2 is YFSETQ. The CDR3 DNA reads as TGCGCCAGCAGCTTGGCGGGGAGACTCACAGATACGCAGTATTTT. The encoded protein is CASSLAGRLTDTQYF.

This chain links TRBV7-3 with TRBJ2-3; 7 bases match TRBD2. After removal of 4 bases from V and 4 bases from J, the junction contained 2 bases not matched to a gene. Germline CDR1 and CDR2: SGHTA and FQGTGA. The CDR3 covers 13 residues. The CDR3 nucleotides read TGTGCCAGCAGCTCCGGGGGGTCAGATACGCAGTATTTT. Translated, it gives CASSSGGSDTQYF.

The rearrangement joins TRBV7-3 to TRBJ2-1, with 13 bases identical to TRBD2. This CDR3 has 16 residues. In germline, CDR1 is SGHTA, CDR2 FQGTGA. The ends lost 4 bases at V and 7 bases at J; junction bases unmatched: 7. The CDR3 loop reads CASSSRTSGRENEQFF. CDR3 DNA sequence: TGTGCCAGCAGCTCCAGGACTAGCGGGAGAGAAAATGAGCAGTTCTTC.